This passage covers 8 T cell receptor beta chains from one sample sequenced in a study of blood T cell repertoires in COVID-19. Here immunoSEQ multiplex PCR was the method, and the copy in TCRdb shows in-frame clones only, minus some. Of over 200,000 clones in the sample, around four fifths were seen once. The specimen sequenced was peripheral blood. The origin of the receptors is a woman older than 75 with active or convalescent COVID-19.

The rearrangement links TRBV28 to TRBJ1-2, with D possibly being TRBD1 (6 bases). V was shortened by 3 bases and J by 4 bases, with 12 bases between the two germline ends. The CDR3 has 14 amino acids. Germline V gene data show CDR1 as MDHEN and CDR2 as SYDVKM. CDR3: CASSFGQGSYGYTF. The CDR3 region has the DNA TGTGCCAGCAGTTTCGGGCAGGGGAGCTATGGCTACACCTTC.

The chain uses TRBV7-7 and TRBJ2-1, with 10 bases matching TRBD2. Trimming removed 5 bases from V and 9 bases from J; junction bases left unmatched: 4. Germline values: CDR1 SSHAT, CDR2 FNYEAQ (reference sequence). The CDR3 contains 13 residues. The CDR3 reads CASSPASGGEQFF. CDR3 nucleotide sequence: TGTGCCAGCAGCCCGGCTAGCGGGGGTGAGCAGTTCTTC.

Only a few counts were recorded for this clone. The J gene is TRBJ1-3, the V gene TRBV4-2; the D is unclear. Trimming took 1 base from V and 6 from J, leaving 4 bases between them. CDR1 and CDR2 from the germline V gene are LGHNA and YNFKEQ. CDR3 length equals 12 residues. CDR3 nucleotides: TGTGCCAGCAGCCAAGCTGTAAACACCATATATTTT. The encoded protein is CASSQAVNTIYF.

The rearrangement links TRBV2 to TRBJ1-2, with 9 bases fitting TRBD1. The CDR3 loop spans 14 amino acids. The ends lost 7 bases at V and 8 bases at J; junction bases unmatched: 11. CDR1 and CDR2 (germline): SNHLY, FYNNEI. For the CDR3, the DNA is TGTGCCAGCATCCCAGACAGGGGGTCGGGCGGCTACACCTTC. Translated: CASIPDRGSGGYTF.

The chain employs TRBV28 and TRBJ2-7; possibly TRBD2 for D (6 bases). Trimming took off 5 bases at V and 4 bases at J, with 9 bases between the two ends. Germline V gene data show CDR1 as MDHEN and CDR2 as SYDVKM. CDR3 length: 12 amino acids. CDR3 amino acids: CASSGTFYEQYF. CDR3 bases: TGTGCCAGCAGTGGGACTTTTTACGAGCAGTACTTC.

The J gene is TRBJ2-7, the V gene TRBV18, with TRBD1 as a possible D gene (5 bases). The CDR3 contains 15 residues. Germline CDR1 KGHSH, CDR2 LQKENI. Trimming took off 3 bases at V and 3 bases at J, with 15 bases between the two ends. The DNA for the CDR3 is TGTGCCAGCTCACCGGGTCAGGGAAGGAACTACGAGCAGTACTTC. Its protein is CASSPGQGRNYEQYF.

This sequence joins TRBV6-6 and TRBJ1-1; D unclear. The germline V gene has CDR1 MNHNY and CDR2 SVGAGI (reference sequence). V shed 6 bases and J shed 3 bases, with 5 bases lying between them. CDR3 size: 11 residues. The CDR3 DNA follows: TGTGCCAGCAGGGCGGACACTGAAGCTTTCTTT. Amino acids: CASRADTEAFF.

The chain links TRBV11-3 to TRBJ2-3, with 8 positions matching TRBD1. This CDR3 is built from 15 residues. The trim removed 5 bases at V and 1 base at J, leaving 5 bases unmatched. Per the germline V gene, CDR1 is SGHNT and CDR2 is YENEEA. The CDR3 bases are TGTGCCAGCAGCCCAGGGACAGGCGGCACAGATACGCAGTATTTT. The encoded protein is CASSPGTGGTDTQYF.